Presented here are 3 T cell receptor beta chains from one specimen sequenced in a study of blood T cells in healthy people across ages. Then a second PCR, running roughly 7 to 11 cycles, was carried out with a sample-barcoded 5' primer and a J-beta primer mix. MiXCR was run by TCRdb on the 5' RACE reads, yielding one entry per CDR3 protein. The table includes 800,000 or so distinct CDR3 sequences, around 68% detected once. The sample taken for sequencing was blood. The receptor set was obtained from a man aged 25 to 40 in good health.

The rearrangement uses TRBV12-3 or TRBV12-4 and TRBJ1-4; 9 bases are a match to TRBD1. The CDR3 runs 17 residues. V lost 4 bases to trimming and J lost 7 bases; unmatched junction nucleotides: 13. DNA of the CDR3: TGTGCCAGCAGTTCGCGCGGGACAGGGAGGAGAAGTGAAAAACTGTTTTTT. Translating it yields CASSSRGTGRRSEKLFF.

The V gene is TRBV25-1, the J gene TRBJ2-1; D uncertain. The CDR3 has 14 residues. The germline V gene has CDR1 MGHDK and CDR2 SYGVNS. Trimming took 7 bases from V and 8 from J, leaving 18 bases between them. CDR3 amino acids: CASTKDYGVDEQFF. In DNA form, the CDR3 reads TGTGCCAGCACAAAGGATTACGGAGTAGATGAGCAGTTCTTC. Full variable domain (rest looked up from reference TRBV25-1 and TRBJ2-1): EADIYQTPRYLVIGTGKKITLECSQTMGHDKMYWYQQDPGMELHLIHYSYGVNSTEKGDLSSESTVSRIRTEHFPLTLESARPSHTSQYLCASTKDYGVDEQFFGPGTRLTVL.

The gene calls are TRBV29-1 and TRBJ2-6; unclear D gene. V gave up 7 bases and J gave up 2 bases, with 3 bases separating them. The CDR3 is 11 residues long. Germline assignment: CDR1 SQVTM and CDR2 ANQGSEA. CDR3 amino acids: CSAAGANVLTF. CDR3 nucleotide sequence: TGCAGCGCCGCTGGGGCCAACGTCCTGACTTTC.